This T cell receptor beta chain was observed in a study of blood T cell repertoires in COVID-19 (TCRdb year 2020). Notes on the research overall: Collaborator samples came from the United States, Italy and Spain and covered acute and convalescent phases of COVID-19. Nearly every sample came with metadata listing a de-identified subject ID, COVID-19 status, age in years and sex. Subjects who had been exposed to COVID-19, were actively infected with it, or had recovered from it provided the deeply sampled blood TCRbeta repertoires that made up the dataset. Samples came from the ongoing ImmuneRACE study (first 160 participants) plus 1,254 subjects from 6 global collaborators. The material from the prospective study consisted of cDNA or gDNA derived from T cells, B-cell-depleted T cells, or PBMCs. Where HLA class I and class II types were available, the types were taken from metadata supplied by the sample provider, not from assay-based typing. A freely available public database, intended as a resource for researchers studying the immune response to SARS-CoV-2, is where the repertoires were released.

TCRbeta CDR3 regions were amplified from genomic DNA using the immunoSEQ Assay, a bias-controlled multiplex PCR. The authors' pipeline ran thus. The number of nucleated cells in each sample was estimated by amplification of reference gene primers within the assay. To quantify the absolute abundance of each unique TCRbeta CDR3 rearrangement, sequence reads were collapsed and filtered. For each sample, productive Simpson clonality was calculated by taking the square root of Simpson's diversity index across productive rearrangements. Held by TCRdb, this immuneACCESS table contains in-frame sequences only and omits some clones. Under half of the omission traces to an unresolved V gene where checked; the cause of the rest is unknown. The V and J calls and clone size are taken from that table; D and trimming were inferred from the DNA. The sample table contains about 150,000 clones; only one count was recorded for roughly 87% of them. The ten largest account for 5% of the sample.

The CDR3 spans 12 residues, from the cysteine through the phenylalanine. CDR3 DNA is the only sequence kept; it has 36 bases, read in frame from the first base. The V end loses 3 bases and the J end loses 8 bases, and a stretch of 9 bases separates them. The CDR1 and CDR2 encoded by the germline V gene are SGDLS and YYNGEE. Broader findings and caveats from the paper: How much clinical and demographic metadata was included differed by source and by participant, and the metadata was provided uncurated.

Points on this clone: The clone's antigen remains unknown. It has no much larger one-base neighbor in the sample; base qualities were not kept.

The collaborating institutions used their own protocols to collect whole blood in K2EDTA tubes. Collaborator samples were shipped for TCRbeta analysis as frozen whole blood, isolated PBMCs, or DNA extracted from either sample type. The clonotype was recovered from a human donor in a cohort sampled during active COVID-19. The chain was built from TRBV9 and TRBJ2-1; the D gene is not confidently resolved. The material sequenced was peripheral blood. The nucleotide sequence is TGTGCCAGCAGCGCCACGGTGCATGAGCAGTTCTTC. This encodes CASSATVHEQFF. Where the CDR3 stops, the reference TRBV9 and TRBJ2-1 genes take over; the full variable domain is DSGVTQTPKHLITATGQRVTLRCSPRSGDLSVYWYQQSLDQGLQFLIQYYNGEERAKGNILERFSAQQFPDLHSELNLSSLELGDSALYFCASSATVHEQFFGPGTRLTVL.